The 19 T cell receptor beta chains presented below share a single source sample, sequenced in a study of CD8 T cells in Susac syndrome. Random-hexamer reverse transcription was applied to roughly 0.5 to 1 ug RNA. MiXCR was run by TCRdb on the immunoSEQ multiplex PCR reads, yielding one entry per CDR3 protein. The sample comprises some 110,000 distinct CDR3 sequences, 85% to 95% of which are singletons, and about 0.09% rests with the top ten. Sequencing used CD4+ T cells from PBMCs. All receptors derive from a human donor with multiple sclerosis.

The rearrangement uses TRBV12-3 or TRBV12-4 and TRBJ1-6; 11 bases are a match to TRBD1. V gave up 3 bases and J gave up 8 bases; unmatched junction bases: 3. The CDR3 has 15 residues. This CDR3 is CASSFWTGGDSPLHF. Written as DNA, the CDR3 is TGTGCCAGCAGTTTCTGGACAGGGGGCGATTCACCCCTCCACTTT.

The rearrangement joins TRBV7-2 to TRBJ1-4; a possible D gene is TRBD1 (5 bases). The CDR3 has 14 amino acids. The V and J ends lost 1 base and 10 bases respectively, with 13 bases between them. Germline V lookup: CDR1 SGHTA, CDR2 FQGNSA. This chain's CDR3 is CASSLDVRVPKLFF. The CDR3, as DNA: TGTGCCAGCAGCTTAGACGTCAGGGTGCCAAAACTGTTTTTT.

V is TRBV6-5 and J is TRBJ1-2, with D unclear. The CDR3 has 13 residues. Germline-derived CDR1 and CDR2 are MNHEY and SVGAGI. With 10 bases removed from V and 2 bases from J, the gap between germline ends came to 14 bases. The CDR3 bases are TGTGCCACCAGAAGCCCACTGAACTATGGCTACACCTTC. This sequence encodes CATRSPLNYGYTF.

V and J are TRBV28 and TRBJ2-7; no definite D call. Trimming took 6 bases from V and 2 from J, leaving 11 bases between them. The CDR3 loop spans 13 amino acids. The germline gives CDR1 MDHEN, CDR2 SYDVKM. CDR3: CASSSSYPYEQYF. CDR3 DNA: TGTGCCAGCAGCTCTTCATATCCCTACGAGCAGTACTTC.

This CDR3 reads CSVVLSTEAFF. The CDR3 DNA reads TGCAGCGTTGTTTTGAGCACTGAAGCTTTCTTT. The chain combines TRBV29-1 with TRBJ1-1; no clear D. Trimming removed 4 bases at V and 4 bases at J, with 7 bases between. CDR3 length: 11 residues. CDR1 and CDR2 from the germline V gene are SQVTM and ANQGSEA.

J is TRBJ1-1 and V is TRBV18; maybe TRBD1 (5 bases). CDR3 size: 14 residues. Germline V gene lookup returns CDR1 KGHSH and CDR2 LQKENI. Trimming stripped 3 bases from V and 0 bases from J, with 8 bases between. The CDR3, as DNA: TGTGCCAGCTCACCGGACACAATGAACACTGAAGCTTTCTTT. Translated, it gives CASSPDTMNTEAFF.

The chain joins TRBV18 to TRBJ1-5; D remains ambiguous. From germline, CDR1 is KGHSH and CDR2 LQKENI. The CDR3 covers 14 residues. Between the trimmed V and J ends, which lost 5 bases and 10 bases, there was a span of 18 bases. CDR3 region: CASSSFGSEDPQHF. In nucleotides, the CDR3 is TGTGCCAGCTCATCTTTCGGCTCCGAGGACCCCCAGCATTTT.

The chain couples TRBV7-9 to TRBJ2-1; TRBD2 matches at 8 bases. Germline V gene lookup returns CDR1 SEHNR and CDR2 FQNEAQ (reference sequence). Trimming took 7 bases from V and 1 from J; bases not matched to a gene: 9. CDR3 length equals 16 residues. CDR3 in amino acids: CASTWTSSGSYNEQFF. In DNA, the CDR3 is TGTGCCAGCACCTGGACCTCTAGCGGGTCCTACAATGAGCAGTTCTTC.

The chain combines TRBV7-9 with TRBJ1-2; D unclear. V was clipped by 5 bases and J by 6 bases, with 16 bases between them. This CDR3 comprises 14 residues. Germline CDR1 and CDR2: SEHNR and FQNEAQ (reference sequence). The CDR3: CASSPRLVSHGYTF. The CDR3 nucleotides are TGTGCCAGCAGCCCCCGGCTCGTTAGCCATGGCTACACCTTC.

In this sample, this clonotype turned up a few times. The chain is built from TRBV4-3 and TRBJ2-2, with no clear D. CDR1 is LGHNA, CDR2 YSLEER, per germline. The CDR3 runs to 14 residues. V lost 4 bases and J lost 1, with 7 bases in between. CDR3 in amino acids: CASSLRENTGELFF. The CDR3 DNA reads TGCGCCAGCAGCCTTAGGGAGAACACCGGGGAGCTGTTTTTT.

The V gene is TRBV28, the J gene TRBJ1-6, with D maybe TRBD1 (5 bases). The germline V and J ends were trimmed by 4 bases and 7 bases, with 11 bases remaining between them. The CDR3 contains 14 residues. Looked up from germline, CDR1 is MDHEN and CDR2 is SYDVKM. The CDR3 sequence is CASSSTVGNSPLHF. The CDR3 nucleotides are TGTGCCAGCAGTTCGACAGTGGGGAATTCACCCCTCCACTTT.

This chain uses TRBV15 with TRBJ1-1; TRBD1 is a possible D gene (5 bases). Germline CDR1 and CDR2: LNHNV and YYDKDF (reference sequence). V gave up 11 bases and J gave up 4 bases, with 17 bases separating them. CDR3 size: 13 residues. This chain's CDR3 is CAPTGLGGTEAFF. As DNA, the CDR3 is TGTGCCCCAACAGGACTTGGAGGCACTGAAGCTTTCTTT.

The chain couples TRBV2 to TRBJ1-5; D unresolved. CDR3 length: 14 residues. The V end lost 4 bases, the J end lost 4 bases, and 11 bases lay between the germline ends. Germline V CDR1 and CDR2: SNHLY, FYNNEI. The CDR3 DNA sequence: TGTGCCAGCAGTGTGGCAGCTGGGAATCAGCCCCAGCATTTT. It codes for CASSVAAGNQPQHF.

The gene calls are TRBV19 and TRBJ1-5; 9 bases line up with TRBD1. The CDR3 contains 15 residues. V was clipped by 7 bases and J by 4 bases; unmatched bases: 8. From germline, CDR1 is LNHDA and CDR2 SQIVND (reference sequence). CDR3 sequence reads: CASNRNRGQNQPQHF. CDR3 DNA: TGTGCCAGTAATAGGAACAGGGGGCAGAATCAGCCCCAGCATTTT.

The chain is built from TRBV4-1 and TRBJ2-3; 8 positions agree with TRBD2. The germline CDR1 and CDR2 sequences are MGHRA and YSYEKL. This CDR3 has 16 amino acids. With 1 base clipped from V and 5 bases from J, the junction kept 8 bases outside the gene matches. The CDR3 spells CASSQGSGGQGDTQYF. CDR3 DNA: TGCGCCAGCAGCCAAGGATCGGGGGGGCAGGGAGATACGCAGTATTTT.

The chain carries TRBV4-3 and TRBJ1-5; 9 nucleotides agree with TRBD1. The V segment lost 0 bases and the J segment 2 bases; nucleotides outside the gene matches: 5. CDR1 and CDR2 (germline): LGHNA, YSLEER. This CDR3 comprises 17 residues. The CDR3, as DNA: TGCGCCAGCAGCCAAGAGCCGGGACAGGGAGGCAATCAGCCCCAGCATTTT. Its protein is CASSQEPGQGGNQPQHF.

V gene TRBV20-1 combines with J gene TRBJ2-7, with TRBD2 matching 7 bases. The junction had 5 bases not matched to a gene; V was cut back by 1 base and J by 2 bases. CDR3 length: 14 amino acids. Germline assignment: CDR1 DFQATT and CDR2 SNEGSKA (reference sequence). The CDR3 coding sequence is TGCAGTGCTAGAGGGGAGGGGATAACCTACGAGCAGTACTTC. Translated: CSARGEGITYEQYF.

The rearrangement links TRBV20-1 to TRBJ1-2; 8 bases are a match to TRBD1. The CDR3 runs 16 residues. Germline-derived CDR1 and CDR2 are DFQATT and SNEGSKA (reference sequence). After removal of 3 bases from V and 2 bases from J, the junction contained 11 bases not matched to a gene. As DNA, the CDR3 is TGCAGTGCTAGTGGGACAGGCGGCAACCCAAACTATGGCTACACCTTC. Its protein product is CSASGTGGNPNYGYTF.

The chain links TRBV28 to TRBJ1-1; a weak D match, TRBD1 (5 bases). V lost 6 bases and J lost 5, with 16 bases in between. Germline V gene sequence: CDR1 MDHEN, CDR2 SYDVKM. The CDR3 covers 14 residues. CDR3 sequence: CASSYGARVTEAFF. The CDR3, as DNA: TGTGCCAGCAGCTACGGGGCGAGGGTGACTGAAGCTTTCTTT.